This T cell receptor beta chain was identified during a study of CXCR3-negative and CXCR3-positive naive CD8 T cells. Whole-study results and caveats: The study found more hydrophobic TRB CDR3s in CXCR3-positive naive cells than in CXCR3-negative naive cells. Within a donor, both naive subsets shared TRBV-TRBJ usage, unlike memory cells.

The CDR3 spans 15 residues. The germline V gene has CDR1 SGDLS and CDR2 YYNGEE. As to this clonotype: Its antigen is undetermined.

UMI labels and 5' RACE were used to prepare the TRB cDNA libraries. TCRdb reworked the 5' RACE reads into one entry per CDR3 protein, no DNA. Its listing shows some 140,000 distinct CDR3 sequences. The chain employs TRBV9 and TRBJ2-3; lacking DNA, the TRBD2 call made by TCRdb goes unchecked. The sequenced material came from naive CXCR3+ CD8+ T cells from blood. Subset indicated: CD45RO-CCR7+CD27+CD95- naive CD8+ T cells expressing CXCR3 (TNR3+). This sequence was found in a human donor in good health. Some clones in this sample may be carry-over from other donors' samples. This chain's CDR3 is CASSSGLQSTDTQYF.